A selection of T cell receptor beta chains follows, all from one sample in a study of CD4+ T cells in melanoma. Assay used: immunoSEQ multiplex PCR; TCRdb lists only in-frame clones, some missing. The sample comprises approximately 9,700 clones, around 79% of which are singletons, and 20% to 25% rests with the top ten. Sequencing was carried out using cells from a culture (not recorded whether cultured in vitro). Every receptor here comes from a human donor with melanoma. Each CDR3 is given with its conserved first and last residue. A D gene is named only where the DNA matches it firmly. Size values are once, few and many counts, or a class for expanded clones, and some rows have none.

NA | NA | TRBJ2-3 | TRBV10-3 | CAISEARGTDTQYF | TGTGCCATCAGTGAAGCCAGGGGAACAGATACGCAGTATTTT
NA | NA | TRBJ1-1 | TRBV5-1 | CASSFLLQRNTEAFF | TGCGCCAGCAGCTTCCTCCTTCAGAGGAACACTGAAGCTTTCTTT
TRBD1 | once | TRBJ2-7 | TRBV29-1 | CSVTGTGYSYEQYF | TGCAGCGTCACCGGGACAGGCTATTCCTACGAGCAGTACTTC
NA | NA | TRBJ1-4 | TRBV4-2 | CASSQERGSGDEKLFF | TGTGCCAGCAGCCAAGAAAGAGGGAGTGGGGATGAAAAACTGTTTTTT
TRBD2 | NA | TRBJ2-5 | TRBV3-1/TRBV3-2 | CASSPGTSGGQETQYF | TGTGCCAGCAGCCCTGGGACTAGCGGGGGCCAAGAGACCCAGTACTTC
NA | NA | TRBJ1-6 | TRBV3-1/TRBV3-2 | CASSSRPGKNSPLHF | TGTGCCAGCAGCTCCCGCCCCGGAAAGAATTCACCCCTCCACTTT
NA | few | TRBJ1-1 | TRBV6-5 | CASSLANTEAFF | TGTGCCAGCAGTCTTGCGAACACTGAAGCTTTCTTT
NA | NA | TRBJ2-2 | TRBV19 | CASSPTGDTGELFF | TGTGCCAGTAGCCCGACAGGTGACACCGGGGAGCTGTTTTTT
NA | few | TRBJ2-3 | TRBV14 | CASSLLPDTQYF | TGTGCCAGCAGCTTGCTCCCAGATACGCAGTATTTT
NA | NA | TRBJ1-3 | TRBV19 | CASTMIAYSGNTIYF | TGTGCCAGTACCATGATTGCTTATTCTGGAAACACCATATATTTT
NA | NA | TRBJ2-7 | TRBV2 | CASREGMEQYF | TGTGCCAGCAGAGAGGGGATGGAGCAGTACTTC
TRBD2 | few | TRBJ2-1 | TRBV11-3 | CASSLDGWTSGGLSSYNEQFF | TGTGCCAGCAGCTTAGACGGATGGACTAGCGGGGGGTTAAGCTCCTACAATGAGCAGTTCTTC
TRBD2 | few | TRBJ2-1 | TRBV20-1 | CSASRTSVEQFF | TGCAGTGCTAGTAGGACTAGCGTCGAGCAGTTCTTC
NA | NA | TRBJ2-3 | TRBV30 | CAWSAFTDTQYF | TGTGCCTGGAGTGCTTTCACAGATACGCAGTATTTT
TRBD1 | NA | TRBJ1-4 | TRBV2 | CASSVRLGGEKLFF | TGTGCCAGCAGTGTCCGCTTAGGGGGCGAAAAACTGTTTTTT
NA | NA | TRBJ1-5 | TRBV6-5 | CASSRDGEGPQHF | TGTGCCAGCAGCCGGGACGGCGAGGGGCCCCAGCATTTT
NA | few | TRBJ1-4 | TRBV27 | CASSLFSREKLFF | TGTGCCAGCAGTTTATTTTCCCGGGAAAAACTGTTTTTT
TRBD1 | NA | TRBJ1-5 | TRBV5-4 | CASSRDRDQPQHF | TGTGCCAGCAGCCGGGACAGGGATCAGCCCCAGCATTTT
NA | NA | TRBJ1-5 | TRBV7-8 | CASSFGKNQPQHF | TGTGCCAGCAGCTTCGGAAAGAATCAGCCCCAGCATTTT
NA | NA | TRBJ2-6 | TRBV27 | CASSLLRGSGANVLTF | TGTGCCAGCAGTCTTCTCAGGGGTTCTGGGGCCAACGTCCTGACTTTC
NA | NA | TRBJ1-3 | TRBV12-3/TRBV12-4 | CASTLTGHTIYF | TGTGCCAGCACCCTGACAGGCCACACCATATATTTT
NA | few | TRBJ1-2 | TRBV15 | CATSRDRAGGPGGYTF | TGTGCCACCAGCAGAGATAGGGCAGGCGGCCCGGGGGGCTACACCTTC
NA | few | TRBJ1-4 | TRBV5-1 | CASSLAHQGHEKLFF | TGCGCCAGCAGCTTGGCCCACCAAGGACACGAAAAACTGTTTTTT
NA | once | TRBJ2-7 | TRBV5-5 | CASILQGSSYEQYF | TGTGCCAGCATCCTACAGGGAAGCTCCTACGAGCAGTACTTC
TRBD2 | NA | TRBJ2-7 | TRBV6-5 | CASSPTSGGLYEQYF | TGTGCCAGCAGTCCGACTAGCGGGGGGTTATACGAGCAGTACTTC
NA | NA | TRBJ1-1 | TRBV10-3 | CAISAMNTEAFF | TGTGCCATCAGTGCGATGAACACTGAAGCTTTCTTT
TRBD1 | NA | TRBJ1-3 | TRBV27 | CASSLSGGGNTIYF | TGTGCCAGCAGCCTTTCAGGGGGTGGAAACACCATATATTTT
NA | NA | TRBJ1-2 | TRBV2 | CASRNIPEGDYGYTF | TGTGCCAGCCGGAACATTCCGGAGGGCGACTATGGCTACACCTTC
NA | NA | TRBJ1-1 | TRBV11-2 | CASSLKGTGEAFF | TGTGCCAGCAGCTTAAAAGGGACGGGTGAAGCTTTCTTT
NA | NA | TRBJ2-5 | TRBV5-1 | CASSFGQAQETQYF | TGCGCCAGCAGCTTTGGGCAGGCTCAAGAGACCCAGTACTTC
NA | medium-sized | TRBJ2-3 | TRBV7-3 | CASSLRGVSRDTQYF | TGTGCCAGCAGCTTAAGGGGGGTAAGCAGGGATACGCAGTATTTT
NA | once | TRBJ1-1 | TRBV5-6 | CASSPAPGDTEAFF | TGTGCCAGCAGCCCCGCCCCCGGGGACACTGAAGCTTTCTTT
NA | few | TRBJ2-2 | TRBV27 | CASSLGLTLFF | TGTGCCAGCAGTTTAGGTTTGACGCTGTTTTTT
NA | NA | TRBJ1-1 | TRBV7-2 | CASSLFGPGLTEAFF | TGTGCCAGCAGCTTATTTGGGCCGGGGCTCACTGAAGCTTTCTTT
TRBD1 | once | TRBJ1-6 | TRBV5-4 | CASSLPWAGGGSPLHF | TGTGCCAGCAGCTTGCCCTGGGCAGGGGGGGGTTCACCCCTCCACTTT
NA | NA | TRBJ2-2 | TRBV6-4 | CASSVVVNTGELFF | TGTGCCAGCAGTGTGGTAGTGAACACCGGGGAGCTGTTTTTT
NA | few | TRBJ2-5 | TRBV19 | CASSMEARFETQYF | TGTGCCAGTAGTATGGAAGCCCGCTTCGAGACCCAGTACTTC
NA | NA | TRBJ2-5 | TRBV6-5 | CASSRGLAETQYF | TGTGCCAGCAGTCGGGGGTTAGCCGAGACCCAGTACTTC
NA | NA | TRBJ2-1 | TRBV7-2 | CASSLDPDSNEQFF | TGTGCCAGCAGCTTAGATCCAGACTCCAATGAGCAGTTCTTC
NA | once | TRBJ1-1 | TRBV12-5 | CASGSLGDLEAFF | TGTGCTAGTGGTTCGCTAGGGGATCTCGAAGCTTTCTTT